This T cell receptor (beta chain) was recorded in a study of T cells expressing NK-cell markers. Worth noting for this clonotype: The antigen remains unidentified.

This CDR3 contains 15 residues. Germline lookup yields CDR1 SNHLY and CDR2 FYNNEI. Study-level findings and limits: For six donors, the dominant NKG2C+ clonotypes made up roughly 1.0-8% of their CD8+ T cells. There were several donors in whom these clonotypes also led the CD3+CD56-NKG2C+ fraction.

The authors generated TCR beta cDNA through 5'RACE template switching with UMIs. TCRdb re-called the 5' RACE reads and gives one entry per CDR3 protein, without DNA. The specimen's table records 150,000 to 160,000 distinct CDR3 sequences. Source material: blood T cells: a sorted CD56 or NKG2C T cell subset, CD4+ or CD8+ T cells, or bulk PBMC T cells (not recorded which). This receptor was identified in a woman aged 45 to 65 in good health. This sequence joins TRBV2 and TRBJ2-1. CDR3 sequence reads: CASSEGLASYNEQFF.